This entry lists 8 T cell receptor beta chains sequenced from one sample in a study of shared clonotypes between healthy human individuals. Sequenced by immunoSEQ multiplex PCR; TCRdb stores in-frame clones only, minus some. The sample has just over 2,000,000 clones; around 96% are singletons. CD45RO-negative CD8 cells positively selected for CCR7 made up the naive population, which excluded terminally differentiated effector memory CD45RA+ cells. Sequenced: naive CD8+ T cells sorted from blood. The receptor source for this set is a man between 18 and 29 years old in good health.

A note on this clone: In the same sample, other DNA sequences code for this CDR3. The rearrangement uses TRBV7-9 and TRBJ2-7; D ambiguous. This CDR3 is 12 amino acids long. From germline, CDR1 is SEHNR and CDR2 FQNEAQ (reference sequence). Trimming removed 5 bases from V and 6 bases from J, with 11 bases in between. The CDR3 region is CASSPGGSEQYF. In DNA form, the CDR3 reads TGTGCCAGCAGCCCCGGTGGTTCCGAGCAGTACTTC.

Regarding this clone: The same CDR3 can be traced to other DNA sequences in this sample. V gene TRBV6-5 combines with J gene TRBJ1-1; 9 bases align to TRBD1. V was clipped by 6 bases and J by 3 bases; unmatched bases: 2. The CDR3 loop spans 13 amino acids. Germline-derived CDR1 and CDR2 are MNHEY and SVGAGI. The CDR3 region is CASRGQGYTEAFF. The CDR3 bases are TGTGCCAGCAGGGGACAGGGATACACTGAAGCTTTCTTT.

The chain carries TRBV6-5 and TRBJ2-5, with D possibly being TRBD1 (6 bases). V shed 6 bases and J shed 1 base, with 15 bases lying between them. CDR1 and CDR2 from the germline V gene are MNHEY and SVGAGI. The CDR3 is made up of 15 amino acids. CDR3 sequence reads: CASRHGQSSQETQYF. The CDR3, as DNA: TGTGCCAGCAGACACGGACAGTCAAGCCAAGAGACCCAGTACTTC.

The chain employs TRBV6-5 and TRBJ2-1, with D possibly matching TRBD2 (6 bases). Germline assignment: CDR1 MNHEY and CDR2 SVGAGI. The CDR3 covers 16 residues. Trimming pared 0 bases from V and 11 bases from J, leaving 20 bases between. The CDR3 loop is CASSYSVGEATLKQFF. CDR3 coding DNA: TGTGCCAGCAGTTACTCGGTGGGGGAGGCTACGCTCAAGCAGTTCTTC.

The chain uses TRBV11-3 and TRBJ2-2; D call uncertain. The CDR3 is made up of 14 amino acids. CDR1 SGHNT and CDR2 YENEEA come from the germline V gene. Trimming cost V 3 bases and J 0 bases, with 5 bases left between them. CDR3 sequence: CASSFGPNTGELFF. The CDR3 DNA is TGTGCCAGCAGCTTCGGACCGAACACCGGGGAGCTGTTTTTT.

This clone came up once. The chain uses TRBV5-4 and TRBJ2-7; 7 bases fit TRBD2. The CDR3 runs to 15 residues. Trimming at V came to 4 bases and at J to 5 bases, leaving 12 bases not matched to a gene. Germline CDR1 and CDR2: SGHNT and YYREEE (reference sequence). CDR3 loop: CASSLVGGNTHEQYF. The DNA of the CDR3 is TGTGCCAGCAGCCTCGTGGGAGGGAATACCCACGAGCAGTACTTC.

The CDR3 here is CASGLVRGLGWGEQFF. CDR3 nucleotide sequence: TGTGCTAGTGGTTTGGTACGGGGACTAGGTTGGGGTGAGCAGTTCTTC. The chain joins TRBV12-5 to TRBJ2-1; 8 nucleotides align to TRBD2. Germline V lookup: CDR1 LGHNT, CDR2 FRNRAP. This CDR3 region has 16 residues. V lost 0 bases, J lost 9 bases, and 10 bases stayed unmatched.

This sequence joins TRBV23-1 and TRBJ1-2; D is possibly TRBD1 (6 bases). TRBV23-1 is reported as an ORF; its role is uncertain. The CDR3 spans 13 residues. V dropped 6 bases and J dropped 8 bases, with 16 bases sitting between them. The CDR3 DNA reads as TGCGCCAGCAGGTTCGACAGGCTCGGGGGCTACACCTTC. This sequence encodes CASRFDRLGGYTF.